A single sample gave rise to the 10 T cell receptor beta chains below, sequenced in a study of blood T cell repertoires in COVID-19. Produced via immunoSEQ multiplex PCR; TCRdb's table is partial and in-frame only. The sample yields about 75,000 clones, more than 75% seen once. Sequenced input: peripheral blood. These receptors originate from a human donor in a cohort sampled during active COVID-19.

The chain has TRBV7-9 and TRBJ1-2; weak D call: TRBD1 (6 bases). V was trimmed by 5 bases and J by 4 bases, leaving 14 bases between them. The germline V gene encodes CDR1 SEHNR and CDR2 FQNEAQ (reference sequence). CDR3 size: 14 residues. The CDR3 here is CASSRLPTGYGYTF. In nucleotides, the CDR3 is TGTGCCAGCAGCAGATTACCGACAGGCTATGGCTACACCTTC.

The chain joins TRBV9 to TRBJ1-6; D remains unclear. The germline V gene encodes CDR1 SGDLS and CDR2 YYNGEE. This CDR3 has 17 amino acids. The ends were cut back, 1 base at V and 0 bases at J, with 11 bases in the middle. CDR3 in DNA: TGTGCCAGCAGCGTATCGGGATTGAGCTCCTATAATTCACCCCTCCACTTT. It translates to CASSVSGLSSYNSPLHF. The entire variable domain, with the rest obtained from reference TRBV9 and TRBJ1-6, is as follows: DSGVTQTPKHLITATGQRVTLRCSPRSGDLSVYWYQQSLDQGLQFLIQYYNGEERAKGNILERFSAQQFPDLHSELNLSSLELGDSALYFCASSVSGLSSYNSPLHFGNGTRLTVT.

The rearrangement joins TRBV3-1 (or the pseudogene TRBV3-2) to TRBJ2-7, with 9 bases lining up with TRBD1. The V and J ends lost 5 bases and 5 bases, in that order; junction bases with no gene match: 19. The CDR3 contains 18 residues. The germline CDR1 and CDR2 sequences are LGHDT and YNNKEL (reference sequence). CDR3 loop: CASSVQLITGGVRNEQYF. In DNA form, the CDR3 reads TGTGCCAGCAGCGTACAGCTCATTACAGGGGGCGTAAGAAACGAGCAGTACTTC.

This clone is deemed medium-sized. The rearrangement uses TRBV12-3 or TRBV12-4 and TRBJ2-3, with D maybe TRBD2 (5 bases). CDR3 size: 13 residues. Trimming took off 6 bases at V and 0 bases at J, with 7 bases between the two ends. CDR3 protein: CASSGGSTDTQYF. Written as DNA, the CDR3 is TGTGCCAGCAGCGGCGGGAGCACAGATACGCAGTATTTT.

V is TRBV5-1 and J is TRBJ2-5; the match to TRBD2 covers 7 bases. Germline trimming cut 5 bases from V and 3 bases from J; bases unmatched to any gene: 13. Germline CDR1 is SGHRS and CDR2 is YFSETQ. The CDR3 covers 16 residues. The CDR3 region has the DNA TGCGCCAGCAGTTTGAAACCTAGCGGAAAGAAAGAGACCCAGTACTTC. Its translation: CASSLKPSGKKETQYF.

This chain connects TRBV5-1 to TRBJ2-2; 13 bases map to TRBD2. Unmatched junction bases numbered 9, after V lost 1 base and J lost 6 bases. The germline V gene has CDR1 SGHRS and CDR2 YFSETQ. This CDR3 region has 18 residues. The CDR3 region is CASSLPGTSGASSGELFF. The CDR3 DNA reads TGCGCCAGCAGCTTGCCCGGGACTAGCGGGGCGTCATCCGGGGAGCTGTTTTTT.

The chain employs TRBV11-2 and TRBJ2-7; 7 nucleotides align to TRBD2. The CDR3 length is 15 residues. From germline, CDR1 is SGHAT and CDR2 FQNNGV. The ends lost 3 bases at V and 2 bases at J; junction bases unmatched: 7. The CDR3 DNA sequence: TGTGCCAGCAGCTTGGTTCTAGCGGTTACCTACGAGCAGTACTTC. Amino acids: CASSLVLAVTYEQYF.

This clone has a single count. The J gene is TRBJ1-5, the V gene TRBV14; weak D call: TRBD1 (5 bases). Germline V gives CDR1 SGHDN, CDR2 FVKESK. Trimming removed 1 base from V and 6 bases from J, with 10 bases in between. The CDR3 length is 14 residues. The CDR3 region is CASSQAGVGQPQHF. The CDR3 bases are TGTGCCAGCAGCCAAGCGGGGGTAGGTCAGCCCCAGCATTTT.

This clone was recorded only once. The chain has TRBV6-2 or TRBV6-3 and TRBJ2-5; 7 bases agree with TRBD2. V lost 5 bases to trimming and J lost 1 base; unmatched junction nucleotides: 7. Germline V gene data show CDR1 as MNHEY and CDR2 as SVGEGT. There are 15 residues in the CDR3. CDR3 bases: TGTGCCAGCAGTAGGCTAGCGGACATCCAAGAGACCCAGTACTTC. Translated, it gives CASSRLADIQETQYF.

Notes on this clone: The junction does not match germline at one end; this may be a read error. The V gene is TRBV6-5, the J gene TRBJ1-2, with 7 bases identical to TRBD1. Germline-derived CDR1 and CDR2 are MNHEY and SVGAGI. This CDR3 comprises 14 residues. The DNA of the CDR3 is TGTGCCAGCAGTTACTCGAATCGAGCTGACAGGGCAAGCTTC. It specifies CASSYSNRADRASF.